These 3 T cell receptor beta chains were all obtained from the same sample, sequenced in a study of T-cell reconstitution after alpha-beta-depleted transplantation in children. It was with unique molecular identifiers that the TCRbeta library was prepared. TCRdb recomputed calls from the PCR reads with MiXCR, one row per CDR3 protein. The table has around 380,000 distinct CDR3 sequences, approximately 11% seen once; the top ten hold about 5%. Sequences were derived from PBMCs from the stem cell graft donor, sampled from the stem cell graft. The receptors originated from a human donor who donated a stem cell graft to a child with acute myeloid leukemia.

This clonotype turned up a few times. The chain carries TRBV20-1 and TRBJ2-2; 9 bases align to TRBD2. After removal of 6 bases from V and 1 base from J, the junction contained 3 bases not matched to a gene. The CDR3 totals 14 residues. The V gene's germline CDR1 is DFQATT and CDR2 SNEGSKA (reference sequence). This CDR3 reads CSAISGRNTGELFF. The CDR3 DNA sequence: TGCAGTGCCATTAGCGGGAGGAACACCGGGGAGCTGTTTTTT.

The chain is built from TRBV7-2 and TRBJ2-3, with 10 bases matching TRBD1. Germline CDR1 reads SGHTA; CDR2 reads FQGNSA. V gave up 6 bases and J gave up 4 bases; unmatched junction bases: 4. This CDR3 comprises 14 residues. For the CDR3, the DNA is TGTGCCAGCAGGCGCGGGACAGGGGCAGATACGCAGTATTTT. It is translated as CASRRGTGADTQYF.

The V call is TRBV20-1, the J call TRBJ2-1, with TRBD2 matching 12 bases. Trimming cost V 5 bases and J 7 bases; bases outside gene matches: 6. CDR3 length equals 14 residues. CDR1 and CDR2 (germline): DFQATT, SNEGSKA (reference sequence). The CDR3 bases are TGCAGTGCTGCCCGACTAGCGGGAGCGAATGAGCAGTTCTTC. Amino acid sequence: CSAARLAGANEQFF.